This TCR beta chain comes out of a study of OX40 agonist ivuxolimab in advanced cancers. Points from the study as a whole: Expanded peripheral T cell antigen specificity was not determined.

A note on this clone: Antigen specificity is unknown.

V gave up 1 base and J gave up 1 base, with 11 bases separating them. Germline V lookup: CDR1 MNHNS, CDR2 SASEGT. This CDR3 is 16 amino acids long. Profiled with immunoSEQ multiplex PCR; TCRdb holds only in-frame clones, not every one. The table lists tens of thousands of clones, over 80% of them singletons. Blood draws occurred at baseline, cycle 4 day 1, and cycle 7 day 1. The sequence came from an adult with an advanced solid tumor such as melanoma, head and neck, liver or kidney cancer. Material: CD4+ or CD8+ T cells sorted from blood, obtained in a trial of the OX40 agonist ivuxolimab. The chain uses TRBV6-1 and TRBJ2-1, with D tentatively TRBD1 (5 bases). CDR3: CASSEEGIGSYNEQFF. The CDR3 DNA sequence: TGTGCCAGCAGTGAAGAGGGGATAGGGTCCTACAATGAGCAGTTCTTC.